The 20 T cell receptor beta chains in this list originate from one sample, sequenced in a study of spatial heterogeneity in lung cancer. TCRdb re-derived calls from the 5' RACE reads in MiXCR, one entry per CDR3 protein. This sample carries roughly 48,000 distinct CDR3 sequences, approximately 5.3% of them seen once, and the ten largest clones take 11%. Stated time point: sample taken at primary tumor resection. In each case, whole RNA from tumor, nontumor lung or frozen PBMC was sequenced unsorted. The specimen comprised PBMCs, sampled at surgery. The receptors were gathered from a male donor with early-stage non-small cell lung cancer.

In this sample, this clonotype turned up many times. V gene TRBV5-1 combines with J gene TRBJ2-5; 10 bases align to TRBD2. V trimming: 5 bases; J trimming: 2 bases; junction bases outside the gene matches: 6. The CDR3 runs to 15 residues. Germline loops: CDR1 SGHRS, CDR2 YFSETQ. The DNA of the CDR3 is TGCGCCAGCAGGACTAGCGGGCATCCTCAAGAGACCCAGTACTTC. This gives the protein CASRTSGHPQETQYF.

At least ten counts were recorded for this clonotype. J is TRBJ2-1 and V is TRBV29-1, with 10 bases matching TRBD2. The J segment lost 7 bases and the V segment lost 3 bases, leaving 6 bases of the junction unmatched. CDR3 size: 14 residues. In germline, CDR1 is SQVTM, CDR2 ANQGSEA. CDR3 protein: CSVDGLAGVNEQFF. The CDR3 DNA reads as TGCAGCGTTGATGGCCTAGCGGGAGTGAATGAGCAGTTCTTC.

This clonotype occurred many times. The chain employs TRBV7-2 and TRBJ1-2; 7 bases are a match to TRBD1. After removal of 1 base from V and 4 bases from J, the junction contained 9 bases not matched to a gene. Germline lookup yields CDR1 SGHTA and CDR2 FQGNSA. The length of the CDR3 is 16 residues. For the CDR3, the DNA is TGTGCCAGCAGCTTAGTCTCCAGGGGGGCCCGCTATGGCTACACCTTC. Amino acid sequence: CASSLVSRGARYGYTF.

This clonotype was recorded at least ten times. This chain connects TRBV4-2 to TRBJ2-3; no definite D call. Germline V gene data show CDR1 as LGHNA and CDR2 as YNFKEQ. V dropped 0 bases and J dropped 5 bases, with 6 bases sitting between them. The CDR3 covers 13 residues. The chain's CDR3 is CASSQEGLDTQYF. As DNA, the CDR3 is TGTGCCAGCAGCCAAGAAGGGTTAGATACGCAGTATTTT.

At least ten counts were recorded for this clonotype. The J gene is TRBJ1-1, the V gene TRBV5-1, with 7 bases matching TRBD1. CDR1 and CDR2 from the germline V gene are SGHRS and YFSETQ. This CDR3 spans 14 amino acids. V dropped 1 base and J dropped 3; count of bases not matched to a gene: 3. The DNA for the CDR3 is TGCGCCAGCAGCTTGATCACAGGGGACACTGAAGCTTTCTTT. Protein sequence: CASSLITGDTEAFF.

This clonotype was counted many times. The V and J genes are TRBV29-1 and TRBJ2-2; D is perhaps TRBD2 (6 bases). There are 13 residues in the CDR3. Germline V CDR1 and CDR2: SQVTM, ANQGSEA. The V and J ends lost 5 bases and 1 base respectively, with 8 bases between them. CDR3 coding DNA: TGCAGCGTTAGCGGGCTGAACACCGGGGAGCTGTTTTTT. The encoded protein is CSVSGLNTGELFF.

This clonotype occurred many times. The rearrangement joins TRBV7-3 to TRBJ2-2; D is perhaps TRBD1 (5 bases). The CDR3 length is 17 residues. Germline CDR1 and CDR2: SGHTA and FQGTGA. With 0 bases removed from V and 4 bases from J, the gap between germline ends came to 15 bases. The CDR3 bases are TGTGCCAGCAGCTTAACGTCGGCAGGGCCGGGCACCGGGGAGCTGTTTTTT. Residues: CASSLTSAGPGTGELFF.

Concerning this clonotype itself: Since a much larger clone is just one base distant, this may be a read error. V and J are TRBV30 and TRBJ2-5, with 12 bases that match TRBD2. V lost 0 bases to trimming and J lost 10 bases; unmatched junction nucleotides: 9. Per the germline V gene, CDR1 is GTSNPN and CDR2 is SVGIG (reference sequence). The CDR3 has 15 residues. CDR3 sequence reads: CAWSVPGLAGTFQYF. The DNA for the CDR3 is TGTGCCTGGAGTGTACCCGGACTAGCGGGAACGTTCCAGTACTTC.

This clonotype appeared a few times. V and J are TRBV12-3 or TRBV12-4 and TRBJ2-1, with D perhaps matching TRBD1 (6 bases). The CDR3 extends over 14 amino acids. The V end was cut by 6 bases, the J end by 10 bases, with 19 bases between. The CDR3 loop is CASSRQAPPSEQFF. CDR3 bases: TGTGCCAGCAGCAGACAGGCCCCGCCGTCGGAGCAGTTCTTC.

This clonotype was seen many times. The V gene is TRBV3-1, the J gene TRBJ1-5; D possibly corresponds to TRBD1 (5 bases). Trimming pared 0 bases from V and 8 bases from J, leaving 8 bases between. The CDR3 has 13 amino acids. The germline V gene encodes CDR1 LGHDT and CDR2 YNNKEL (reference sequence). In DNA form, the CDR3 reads TGTGCCAGCAGCCAAGATGGGGCGGAGCCCCAGCATTTT. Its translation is CASSQDGAEPQHF.

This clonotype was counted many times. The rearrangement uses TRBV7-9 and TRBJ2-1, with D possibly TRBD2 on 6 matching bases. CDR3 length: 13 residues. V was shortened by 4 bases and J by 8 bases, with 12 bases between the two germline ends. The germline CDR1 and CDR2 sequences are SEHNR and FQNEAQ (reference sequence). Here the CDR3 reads CASSWRTIDEQFF. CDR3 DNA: TGTGCCAGCAGCTGGCGGACTATCGATGAGCAGTTCTTC.

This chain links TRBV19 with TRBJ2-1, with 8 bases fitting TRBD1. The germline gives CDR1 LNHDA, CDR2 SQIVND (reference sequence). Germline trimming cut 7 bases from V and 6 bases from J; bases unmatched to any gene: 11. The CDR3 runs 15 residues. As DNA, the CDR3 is TGTGCCAGTATGTTAATCCAGGGGGCATTCAATGAGCAGTTCTTC. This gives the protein CASMLIQGAFNEQFF.

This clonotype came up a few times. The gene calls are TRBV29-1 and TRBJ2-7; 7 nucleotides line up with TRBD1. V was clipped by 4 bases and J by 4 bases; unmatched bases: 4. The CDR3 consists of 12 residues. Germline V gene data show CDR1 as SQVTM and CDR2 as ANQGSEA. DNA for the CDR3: TGCAGCGTTGGTGAGGGGGCTTACGAGCAGTACTTC. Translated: CSVGEGAYEQYF.

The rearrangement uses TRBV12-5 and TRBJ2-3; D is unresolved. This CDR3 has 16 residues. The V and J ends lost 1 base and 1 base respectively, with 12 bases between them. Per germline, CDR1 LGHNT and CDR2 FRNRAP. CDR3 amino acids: CASGLGHSGGTDTQYF. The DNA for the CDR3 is TGTGCTAGTGGTTTGGGACACAGTGGGGGCACAGATACGCAGTATTTT.

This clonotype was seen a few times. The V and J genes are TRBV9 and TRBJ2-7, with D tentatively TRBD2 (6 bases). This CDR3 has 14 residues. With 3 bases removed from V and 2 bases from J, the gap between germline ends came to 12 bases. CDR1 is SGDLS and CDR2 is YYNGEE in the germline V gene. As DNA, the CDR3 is TGTGCCAGCAGCGGCGGGACTCCACCCTACGAGCAGTACTTC. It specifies CASSGGTPPYEQYF.

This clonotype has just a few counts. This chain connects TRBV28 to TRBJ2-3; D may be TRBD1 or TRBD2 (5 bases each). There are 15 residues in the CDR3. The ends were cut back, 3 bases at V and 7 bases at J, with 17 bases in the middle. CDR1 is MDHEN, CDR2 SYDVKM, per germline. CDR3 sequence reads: CASSLLGRGKNTQYF. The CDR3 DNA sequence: TGTGCCAGCAGTTTGCTGGGACGAGGGAAGAATACGCAGTATTTT.

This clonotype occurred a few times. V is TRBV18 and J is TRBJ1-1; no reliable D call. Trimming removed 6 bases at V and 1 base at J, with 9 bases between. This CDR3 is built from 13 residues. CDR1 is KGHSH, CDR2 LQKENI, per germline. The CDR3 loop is CASSPTANTEAFF. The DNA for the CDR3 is TGTGCCAGCTCCCCAACGGCGAACACTGAAGCTTTCTTT.

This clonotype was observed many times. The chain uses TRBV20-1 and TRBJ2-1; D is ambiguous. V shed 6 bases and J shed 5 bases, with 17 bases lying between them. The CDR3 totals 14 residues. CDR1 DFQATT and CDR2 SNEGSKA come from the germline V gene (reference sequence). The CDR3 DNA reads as TGCAGTGCGGATACGCCCCGAGGAGACAATGAGCAGTTCTTC. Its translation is CSADTPRGDNEQFF.

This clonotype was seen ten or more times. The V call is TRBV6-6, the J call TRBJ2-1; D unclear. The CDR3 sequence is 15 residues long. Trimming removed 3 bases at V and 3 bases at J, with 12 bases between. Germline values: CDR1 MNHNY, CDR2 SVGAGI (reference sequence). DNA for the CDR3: TGTGCCAGCAGTTATGGGCGCGAGCACTACAATGAGCAGTTCTTC. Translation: CASSYGREHYNEQFF.

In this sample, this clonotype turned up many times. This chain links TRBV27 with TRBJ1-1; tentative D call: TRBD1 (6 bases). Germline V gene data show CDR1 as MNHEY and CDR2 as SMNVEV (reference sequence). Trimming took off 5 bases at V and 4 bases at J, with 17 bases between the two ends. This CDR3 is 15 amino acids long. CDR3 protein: CASSPERTALTEAFF. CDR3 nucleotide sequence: TGTGCCAGCAGTCCGGAACGGACAGCCCTCACTGAAGCTTTCTTT.